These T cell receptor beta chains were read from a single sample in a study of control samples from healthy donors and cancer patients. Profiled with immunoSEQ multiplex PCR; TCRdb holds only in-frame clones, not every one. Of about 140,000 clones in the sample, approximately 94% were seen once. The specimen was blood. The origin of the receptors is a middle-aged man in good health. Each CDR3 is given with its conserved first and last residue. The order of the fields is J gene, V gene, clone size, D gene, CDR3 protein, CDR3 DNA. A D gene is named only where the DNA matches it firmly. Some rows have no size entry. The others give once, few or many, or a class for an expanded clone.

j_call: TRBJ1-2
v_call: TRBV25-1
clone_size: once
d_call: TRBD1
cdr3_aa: CASQTGGAGYTF
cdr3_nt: TGTGCCAGCCAAACAGGGGGTGCTGGCTACACCTTC

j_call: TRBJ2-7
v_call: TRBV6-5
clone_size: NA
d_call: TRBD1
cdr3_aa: CASSRTGDSYEQYF
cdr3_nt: TGTGCCAGCAGCCGGACAGGGGACTCCTACGAGCAGTACTTC

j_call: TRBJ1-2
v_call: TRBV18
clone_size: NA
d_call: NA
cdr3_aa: CASSAVSYGYTF
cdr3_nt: TGTGCCAGCTCAGCCGTCTCTTATGGCTACACCTTC

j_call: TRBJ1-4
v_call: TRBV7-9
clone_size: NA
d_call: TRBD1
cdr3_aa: CASSPRDRAEKLFF
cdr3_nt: TGTGCCAGCAGCCCCCGGGACAGGGCTGAAAAACTGTTTTTT

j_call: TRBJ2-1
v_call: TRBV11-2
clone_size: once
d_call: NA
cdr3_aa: CASSFRRQEVGEQFF
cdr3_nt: TGTGCCAGCAGCTTTCGCCGACAGGAGGTGGGTGAGCAGTTCTTC

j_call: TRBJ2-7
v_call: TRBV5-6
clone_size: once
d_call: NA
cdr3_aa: CASSGIGWVEQYF
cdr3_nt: TGTGCCAGCAGTGGCATAGGATGGGTCGAGCAGTACTTC

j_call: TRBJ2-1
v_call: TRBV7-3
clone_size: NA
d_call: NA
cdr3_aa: CASSSDLRDNEQFF
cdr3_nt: TGTGCCAGCAGCTCCGACTTACGAGACAATGAGCAGTTCTTC

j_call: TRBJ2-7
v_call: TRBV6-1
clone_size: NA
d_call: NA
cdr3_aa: CASSEIKRREQYF
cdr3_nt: TGTGCCAGCAGTGAAATCAAGCGTCGCGAGCAGTACTTC

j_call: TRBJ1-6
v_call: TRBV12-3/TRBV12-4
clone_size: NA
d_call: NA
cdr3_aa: CASSPPRGSPLHF
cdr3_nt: TGTGCCAGCAGTCCCCCGCGAGGTTCACCCCTCCACTTT

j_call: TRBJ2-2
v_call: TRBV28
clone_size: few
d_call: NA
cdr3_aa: CASTDHTGELFF
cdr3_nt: TGTGCCAGCACGGATCACACCGGGGAGCTGTTTTTT

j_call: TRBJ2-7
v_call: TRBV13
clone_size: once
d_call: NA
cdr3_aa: CASSFRRGQGTYEQYF
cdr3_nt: TGTGCCAGCAGCTTTCGTCGTGGGCAGGGCACCTACGAGCAGTACTTC

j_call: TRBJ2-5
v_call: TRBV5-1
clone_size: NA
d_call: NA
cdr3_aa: CASSSGQPQETQYF
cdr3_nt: TGCGCCAGCAGCTCCGGACAGCCGCAAGAGACCCAGTACTTC

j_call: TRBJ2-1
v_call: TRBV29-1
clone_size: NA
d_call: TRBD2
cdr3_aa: CSVRTSNNEQFF
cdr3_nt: TGCAGCGTTCGGACTAGCAACAATGAGCAGTTCTTC

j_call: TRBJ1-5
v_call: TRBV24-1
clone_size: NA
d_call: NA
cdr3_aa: CATSEVGLNQPQHF
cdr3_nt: TGTGCCACCAGTGAGGTTGGGCTTAATCAGCCCCAGCATTTT

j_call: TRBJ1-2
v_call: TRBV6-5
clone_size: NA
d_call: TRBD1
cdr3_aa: CASSWTGTGYTF
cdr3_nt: TGTGCCAGCAGCTGGACAGGGACTGGCTACACCTTC

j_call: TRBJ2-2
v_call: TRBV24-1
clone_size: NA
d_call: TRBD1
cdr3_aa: CATSDQQGAGELFF
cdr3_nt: TGTGCCACCAGTGATCAACAGGGGGCCGGGGAGCTGTTTTTT

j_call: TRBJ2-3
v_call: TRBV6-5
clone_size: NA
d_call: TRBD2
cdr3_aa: CASSYSGGAPDTQYF
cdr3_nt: TGTGCCAGCAGTTACAGCGGGGGGGCCCCAGATACGCAGTATTTT

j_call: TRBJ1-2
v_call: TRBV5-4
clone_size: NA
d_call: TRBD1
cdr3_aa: CASSPGQALGYGYTF
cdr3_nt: TGTGCCAGCAGCCCTGGACAGGCCCTAGGTTATGGCTACACCTTC

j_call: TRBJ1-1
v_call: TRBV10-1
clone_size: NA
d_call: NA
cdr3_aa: CASSENLGARKVLNTEAFF
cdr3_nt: TGCGCCAGCAGTGAAAATCTGGGGGCAAGGAAGGTTTTGAACACTGAAGCTTTCTTT

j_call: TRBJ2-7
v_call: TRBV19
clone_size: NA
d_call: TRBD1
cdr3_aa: CASSDRDRSSYEQYF
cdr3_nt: TGTGCCAGTAGTGACCGGGACAGGTCGTCCTACGAGCAGTACTTC

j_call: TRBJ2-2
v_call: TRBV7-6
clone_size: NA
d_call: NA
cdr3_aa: CASSLFRAGPTNTGELFF
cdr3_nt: TGTGCCAGCAGCTTATTTAGGGCAGGACCGACGAACACCGGGGAGCTGTTTTTT

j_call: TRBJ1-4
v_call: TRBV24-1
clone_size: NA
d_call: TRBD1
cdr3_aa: CAIWTGVREEKLFF
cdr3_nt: TGTGCCATTTGGACAGGGGTTCGGGAGGAAAAACTGTTTTTT

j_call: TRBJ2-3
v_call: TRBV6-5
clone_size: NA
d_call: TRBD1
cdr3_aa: CAAAQRGRTDTQYF
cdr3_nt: TGTGCCGCTGCCCAAAGGGGGCGGACAGATACGCAGTATTTT

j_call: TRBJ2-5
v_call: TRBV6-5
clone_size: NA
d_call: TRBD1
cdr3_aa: CASSYRGPETQYF
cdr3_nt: TGTGCCAGCAGTTACAGGGGGCCAGAGACCCAGTACTTC

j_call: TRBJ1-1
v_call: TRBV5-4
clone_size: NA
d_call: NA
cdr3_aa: CASSPVGQDNTEAFF
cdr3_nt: TGTGCCAGCAGCCCTGTCGGGCAGGATAACACTGAAGCTTTCTTT

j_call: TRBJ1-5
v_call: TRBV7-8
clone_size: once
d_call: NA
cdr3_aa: CASSVNPPLGPQHF
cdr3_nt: TGTGCCAGCAGCGTTAATCCTCCCTTGGGGCCCCAGCATTTT

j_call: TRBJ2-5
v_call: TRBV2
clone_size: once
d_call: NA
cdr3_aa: CASRRETQYF
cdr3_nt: TGTGCCAGCAGAAGAGAGACCCAGTACTTC

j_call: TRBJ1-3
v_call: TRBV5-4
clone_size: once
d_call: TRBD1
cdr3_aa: CASSSSGTGLGNTIYF
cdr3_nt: TGTGCCAGCAGTTCGTCCGGGACAGGGCTTGGAAACACCATATATTTT

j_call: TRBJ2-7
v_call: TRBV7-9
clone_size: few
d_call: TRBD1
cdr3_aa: CASSPTPGTGDTNHYEQYF
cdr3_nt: TGTGCCAGCAGCCCGACCCCGGGGACAGGGGACACTAATCACTACGAGCAGTACTTC

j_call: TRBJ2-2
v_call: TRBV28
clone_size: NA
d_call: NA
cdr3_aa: CASSENTGELFF
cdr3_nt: TGTGCCAGCAGTGAGAACACCGGGGAGCTGTTTTTT

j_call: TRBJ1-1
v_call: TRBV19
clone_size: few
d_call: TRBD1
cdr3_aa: CASSLTGDVNTEAFF
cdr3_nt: TGTGCCAGTAGTCTGACAGGGGATGTCAACACTGAAGCTTTCTTT

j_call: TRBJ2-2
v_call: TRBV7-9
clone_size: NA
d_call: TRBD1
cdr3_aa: CASSLEGLGQRNTGELFF
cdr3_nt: TGTGCCAGCAGCTTAGAGGGCCTGGGACAGAGAAACACCGGGGAGCTGTTTTTT

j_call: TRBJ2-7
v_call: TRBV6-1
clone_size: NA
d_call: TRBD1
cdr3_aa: CASSEVGTGAYEQYF
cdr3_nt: TGTGCCAGCAGTGAAGTTGGGACAGGAGCCTACGAGCAGTACTTC

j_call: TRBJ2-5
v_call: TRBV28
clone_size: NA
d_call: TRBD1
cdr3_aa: CASRPQGARETQYF
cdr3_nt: TGTGCCAGCAGACCTCAGGGGGCCCGCGAGACCCAGTACTTC

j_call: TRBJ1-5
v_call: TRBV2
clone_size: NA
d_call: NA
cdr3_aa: CASSLRVRSDQPQHF
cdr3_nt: TGTGCCAGCAGTCTCAGGGTCAGAAGCGATCAGCCCCAGCATTTT

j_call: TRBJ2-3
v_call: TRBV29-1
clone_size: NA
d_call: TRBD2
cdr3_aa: CSVQGLAGVTDTQYF
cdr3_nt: TGCAGCGTTCAGGGACTAGCGGGAGTCACAGATACGCAGTATTTT

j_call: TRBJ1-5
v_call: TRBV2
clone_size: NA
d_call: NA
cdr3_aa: CASSDTPATNQPQHF
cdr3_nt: TGTGCCAGCAGTGATACCCCCGCCACAAATCAGCCCCAGCATTTT

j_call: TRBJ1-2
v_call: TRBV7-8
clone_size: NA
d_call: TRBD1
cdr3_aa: CASSLTGGYGYTF
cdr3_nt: TGTGCCAGCAGCTTGACAGGGGGATATGGCTACACCTTC

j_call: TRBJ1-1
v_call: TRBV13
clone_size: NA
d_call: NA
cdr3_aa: CASSPPMGVVEAFF
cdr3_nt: TGTGCCAGCAGCCCCCCTATGGGGGTCGTTGAAGCTTTCTTT

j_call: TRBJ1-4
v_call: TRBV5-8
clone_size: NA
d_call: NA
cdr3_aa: CASRERDWGEKLFF
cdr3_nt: TGTGCCAGCAGGGAAAGGGACTGGGGTGAAAAACTGTTTTTT

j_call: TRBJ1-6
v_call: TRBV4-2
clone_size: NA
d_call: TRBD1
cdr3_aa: CASSQQTGTNSPLHF
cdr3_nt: TGTGCCAGCAGCCAACAGACAGGGACTAATTCACCCCTCCACTTT

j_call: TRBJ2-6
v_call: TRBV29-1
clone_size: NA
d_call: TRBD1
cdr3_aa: CSVLPGQGPPGANVLTF
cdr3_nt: TGCAGCGTCTTACCGGGACAGGGACCCCCTGGGGCCAACGTCCTGACTTTC

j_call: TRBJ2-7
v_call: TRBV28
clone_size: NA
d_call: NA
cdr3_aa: CASSTPRLYEQYF
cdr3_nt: TGTGCCAGCAGTACCCCGAGGCTGTACGAGCAGTACTTC

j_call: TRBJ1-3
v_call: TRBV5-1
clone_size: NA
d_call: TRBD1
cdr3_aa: CASSWDRGQGNTIYF
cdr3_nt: TGCGCCAGCAGCTGGGACAGGGGGCAGGGAAACACCATATATTTT

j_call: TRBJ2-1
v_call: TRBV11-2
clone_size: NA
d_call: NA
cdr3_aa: CASRQRVPLVDNEQFF
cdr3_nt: TGTGCCAGCAGACAAAGGGTCCCCTTGGTTGACAATGAGCAGTTCTTC

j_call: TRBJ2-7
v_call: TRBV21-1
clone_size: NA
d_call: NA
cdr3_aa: CASSNGLAFRYEQYF
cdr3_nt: TGTGCCAGCAGCAATGGACTGGCCTTCAGGTACGAGCAGTACTTC

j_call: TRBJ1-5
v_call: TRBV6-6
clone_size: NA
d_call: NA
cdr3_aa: CASDNRAGQPQHF
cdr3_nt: TGTGCCAGCGATAACAGGGCCGGGCAGCCCCAGCATTTT